A selection of T cell receptor beta chains follows, all from one sample in a study of cytomegalovirus exposure and HLA in healthy donors. Only in-frame clones appear in the TCRdb table, and some are missing; sequencing was by immunoSEQ multiplex PCR. The sample lists around 120,000 clones, about 91% occurring once. The sequenced material came from PBMCs. All receptors derive from a man between 18 and 35 years old in good health and CMV-seronegative. Each CDR3 is given with its conserved first and last residue. Fields, in order: clone size, J gene, D gene, V gene, CDR3 DNA, CDR3 protein. The D gene is left open where the match is weak. Rows give clone size only sometimes, using once, few, many, or a class for an expanded clone.

abundance: once
j_gene: TRBJ1-2
d_gene: TRBD1
v_gene: TRBV14
CDR3nt: TGTGCCAGCAGCCAGCTGGCACAGGGGATCTATGGCTACACCTTC
CDR3aa: CASSQLAQGIYGYTF

abundance: NA
j_gene: TRBJ2-7
d_gene: TRBD1
v_gene: TRBV5-1
CDR3nt: TGCGCCAGCAGCTGGGACAGAGCAACCTACGAGCAGTACTTC
CDR3aa: CASSWDRATYEQYF

abundance: NA
j_gene: TRBJ1-2
d_gene: NA
v_gene: TRBV4-2
CDR3nt: TGTGCCAGCAGCCAACTAAACCTCAGGGATGGCTACACCTTC
CDR3aa: CASSQLNLRDGYTF

abundance: NA
j_gene: TRBJ2-1
d_gene: NA
v_gene: TRBV27
CDR3nt: TGTGCCAGCAGTTTTTTCTCTGCTAGTTCTTACAATGAGCAGTTCTTC
CDR3aa: CASSFFSASSYNEQFF

abundance: NA
j_gene: TRBJ2-1
d_gene: NA
v_gene: TRBV29-1
CDR3nt: TGCAGCGTTGAAACTATGGATGAGCAGTTCTTC
CDR3aa: CSVETMDEQFF

abundance: NA
j_gene: TRBJ2-1
d_gene: TRBD2
v_gene: TRBV5-4
CDR3nt: TGTGCCAGCAGCTTTTCCGGGGGGGTAAATGAGCAGTTCTTC
CDR3aa: CASSFSGGVNEQFF

abundance: NA
j_gene: TRBJ2-1
d_gene: TRBD2
v_gene: TRBV6-5
CDR3nt: TGTGCCAGCAGCCCACTCGCGGGAGTAGGCAATGAGCAGTTCTTC
CDR3aa: CASSPLAGVGNEQFF

abundance: NA
j_gene: TRBJ2-1
d_gene: TRBD2
v_gene: TRBV5-1
CDR3nt: TGCGCCAGCAGCTTGGAACTAGCGGGTTCCTACAATGAGCAGTTCTTC
CDR3aa: CASSLELAGSYNEQFF

abundance: NA
j_gene: TRBJ1-2
d_gene: NA
v_gene: TRBV28
CDR3nt: TGTGCCAGCAGAGTTGCCGACAGCGTCAACTATGGCTACACCTTC
CDR3aa: CASRVADSVNYGYTF

abundance: NA
j_gene: TRBJ2-5
d_gene: NA
v_gene: TRBV27
CDR3nt: TGTGCCAGCAGTTCCGATTATCGGGGGGCGGAGACCCAGTACTTC
CDR3aa: CASSSDYRGAETQYF

abundance: NA
j_gene: TRBJ1-1
d_gene: NA
v_gene: TRBV2
CDR3nt: TGTGCCAGCACAACTTCGAGGAACACTGAAGCTTTCTTT
CDR3aa: CASTTSRNTEAFF

abundance: NA
j_gene: TRBJ1-1
d_gene: NA
v_gene: TRBV29-1
CDR3nt: TGCAGCGCCCAAGGGCAGGGTCGGACTGAAGCTTTCTTT
CDR3aa: CSAQGQGRTEAFF

abundance: NA
j_gene: TRBJ1-1
d_gene: NA
v_gene: TRBV18
CDR3nt: TGTGCCAGCTCTTTTGACAGGAACACTGAAGCTTTCTTT
CDR3aa: CASSFDRNTEAFF

abundance: once
j_gene: TRBJ2-1
d_gene: TRBD2
v_gene: TRBV5-1
CDR3nt: TGCGCCAGCAGCCATCCTTTCAGCGGGAGCAATGAGCAGTTCTTC
CDR3aa: CASSHPFSGSNEQFF

abundance: NA
j_gene: TRBJ1-5
d_gene: NA
v_gene: TRBV7-8
CDR3nt: TGTGCCAGCAGCTTAGTCAGTATCACGAATCAGCCCCAGCATTTT
CDR3aa: CASSLVSITNQPQHF

abundance: NA
j_gene: TRBJ2-6
d_gene: NA
v_gene: TRBV4-1
CDR3nt: TGCGCCAGCAGCCAGAACTTCGGGGGGGCCAACGTCCTGACTTTC
CDR3aa: CASSQNFGGANVLTF

abundance: NA
j_gene: TRBJ2-3
d_gene: TRBD2
v_gene: TRBV5-1
CDR3nt: TGCGCCAGCAGCTATCCGGGACTAGCGGGAGGGAGGGATACGCAGTATTTT
CDR3aa: CASSYPGLAGGRDTQYF

abundance: NA
j_gene: TRBJ1-6
d_gene: TRBD1
v_gene: TRBV30
CDR3nt: TGTGCCTGGAGTGTACAGGGGGCTTCACCCCTCCACTTT
CDR3aa: CAWSVQGASPLHF

abundance: NA
j_gene: TRBJ2-7
d_gene: TRBD2
v_gene: TRBV4-1
CDR3nt: TGCGCCAGCAGCCAAGAGACTAGCGACGAGCAGTACTTC
CDR3aa: CASSQETSDEQYF

abundance: NA
j_gene: TRBJ1-1
d_gene: TRBD1
v_gene: TRBV29-1
CDR3nt: TGCAGCGCCGGCCCCGGGACAGGGGGAGCTTTCTTT
CDR3aa: CSAGPGTGGAFF

abundance: NA
j_gene: TRBJ1-5
d_gene: NA
v_gene: TRBV15
CDR3nt: TGTGCCACCAGCACACCAAAAGGGGAGGGTCAGCCCCAGCATTTT
CDR3aa: CATSTPKGEGQPQHF

abundance: NA
j_gene: TRBJ1-5
d_gene: TRBD1
v_gene: TRBV2
CDR3nt: TGTGCCAGCAGGAGGACAGGGGGGTTAAGCAATCAGCCCCAGCATTTT
CDR3aa: CASRRTGGLSNQPQHF

abundance: NA
j_gene: TRBJ2-5
d_gene: TRBD2
v_gene: TRBV6-1
CDR3nt: TGTGCCAGCCCGGGGGGGGCGGGTTTTAAAGAGACCCAGTACTTC
CDR3aa: CASPGGAGFKETQYF

abundance: NA
j_gene: TRBJ2-4
d_gene: TRBD1
v_gene: TRBV7-9
CDR3nt: TGTGCCAGCAGCTTAGGGGCAGGGGGAGAGAAAAACATTCAGTACTTC
CDR3aa: CASSLGAGGEKNIQYF

abundance: NA
j_gene: TRBJ2-7
d_gene: TRBD2
v_gene: TRBV28
CDR3nt: TGTGCCAGCAGTTTAGGTAGCGGGGCAACCTACGAGCAGTACTTC
CDR3aa: CASSLGSGATYEQYF

abundance: NA
j_gene: TRBJ1-4
d_gene: NA
v_gene: TRBV14
CDR3nt: TGTGCCAGCAGCCGGCGGGGGGAAAAACTGTTTTTT
CDR3aa: CASSRRGEKLFF

abundance: NA
j_gene: TRBJ1-1
d_gene: NA
v_gene: TRBV28
CDR3nt: TGTGCCAGCAGCAATAGTGTGGGGGACACCTCCGGAGCTTTCTTT
CDR3aa: CASSNSVGDTSGAFF